Listed here are 12 T cell receptor beta chains from one sample, sequenced in a study of T cell clonotyping in hematopoietic cell transplantation. The method was immunoSEQ multiplex PCR; TCRdb's version includes in-frame clones alone and lacks a portion of them. The repertoire has around 15,000 clones, around 60% of them found once; the top ten carry 12%. This sample comprised PBMCs, obtained 30 days after allogeneic stem cell transplant. The origin of the receptors is a male patient between 50 and 60 years old who had an allogeneic stem cell transplant from an unrelated donor, so T cells may come from the graft donor. Some clones in this sample may be carry-over from other donors' samples.

This clone has only a few counts. The J gene is TRBJ2-2, the V gene TRBV5-1; 9 bases are a match to TRBD2. CDR3 size: 16 residues. J lost 2 bases, V lost 2 bases, and 4 bases had no gene match. Germline V lookup: CDR1 SGHRS, CDR2 YFSETQ. The CDR3 sequence: CASSFRAGGNTGELFF. The CDR3 DNA is TGCGCCAGCAGCTTTCGAGCGGGGGGTAACACCGGGGAGCTGTTTTTT. The variable domain in full, with the rest retrieved from reference TRBV5-1 and TRBJ2-2, is KAGVTQTPRYLIKTRGQQVTLSCSPISGHRSVSWYQQTPGQGLQFLFEYFSETQRNKGNFPGRFSGRQFSNSRSEMNVSTLELGDSALYLCASSFRAGGNTGELFFGEGSRLTVL.

The chain uses TRBV4-2 and TRBJ2-5, with D perhaps TRBD2 (5 bases). Germline CDR1 is LGHNA and CDR2 is YNFKEQ. Deletions cut 1 base from V and 4 bases from J, with 10 bases between. CDR3 size: 14 residues. The CDR3 region is CASSQGGIGETQYF. As DNA, the CDR3 is TGTGCCAGCAGCCAAGGAGGGATCGGAGAGACCCAGTACTTC.

This clone turned up a few times. The V gene is TRBV7-2, the J gene TRBJ1-5; D is ambiguous. The CDR3 extends over 15 amino acids. V was pared by 5 bases and J by 0 bases, with 11 bases between. Germline V gives CDR1 SGHTA, CDR2 FQGNSA. CDR3 protein: CASSLVLNSNQPQHF. CDR3 DNA: TGTGCCAGCAGCCTGGTGTTGAATAGCAATCAGCCCCAGCATTTT.

The chain employs TRBV6-5 and TRBJ2-7; weak D call: TRBD1 (7 bases). V shed 2 bases and J shed 4 bases, with 12 bases lying between them. Germline V lookup: CDR1 MNHEY, CDR2 SVGAGI. The CDR3 totals 14 residues. This CDR3 is CASSYAGGRYEQYF. The CDR3 DNA is TGTGCCAGCAGTTACGCAGGGGGGCGTTACGAGCAGTACTTC.

This chain links TRBV30 with TRBJ2-5; D unclear. Germline CDR1 reads GTSNPN; CDR2 reads SVGIG (reference sequence). The CDR3 runs to 14 residues. V dropped 0 bases and J dropped 5 bases, with 13 bases sitting between them. CDR3: CAWSVGLVEETQYF. The DNA of the CDR3 is TGTGCCTGGAGTGTTGGCCTAGTCGAGGAGACCCAGTACTTC.

The chain recombines TRBV19 with TRBJ1-4; 7 bases are a match to TRBD1. J gave up 8 bases and V 5 bases, and 8 bases lay outside the gene matches. Looked up from germline, CDR1 is LNHDA and CDR2 is SQIVND (reference sequence). CDR3 length equals 14 residues. The CDR3 DNA reads as TGTGCCAGTAGTTCGACAGGGAAGGACGAAAAACTGTTTTTT. Translation: CASSSTGKDEKLFF.

CDR3 coding DNA: TGTGCCAGCAGTTACCCAGGAGCTAGCGGGAGATACGAGCAGTACTTC. Translating gives CASSYPGASGRYEQYF. The chain links TRBV6-5 to TRBJ2-7; 10 nucleotides agree with TRBD2. Germline CDR1 and CDR2: MNHEY and SVGAGI. V was clipped by 2 bases and J by 4 bases; unmatched bases: 8. CDR3 size: 16 residues.

The rearrangement links TRBV30 to TRBJ1-1; D is ambiguous. CDR1 and CDR2 (germline): GTSNPN, SVGIG (reference sequence). There are 11 residues in the CDR3. Trimming stripped 4 bases from V and 3 bases from J, with 6 bases between. The DNA for the CDR3 is TGTGCCTGGATCGGGGACACTGAAGCTTTCTTT. Translation gives CAWIGDTEAFF. The full variable domain, completed using reference TRBV30 and TRBJ1-1, is SQTIHQWPATLVQPVGSPLSLECTVEGTSNPNLYWYRQAAGRGLQLLFYSVGIGQISSEVPQNLSASRPQDRQFILSSKKLLLSDSGFYLCAWIGDTEAFFGQGTRLTVV.

This clone was seen only a few times. In DNA form, the CDR3 reads TGTGCCAGCAGCTTAGGGGGGACAGAAACGGGCTATGGCTACACCTTC. As protein: CASSLGGTETGYGYTF. This chain joins TRBV7-2 and TRBJ1-2; 7 bases agree with TRBD1. V shed 1 base, J shed 4 bases, and the junction held 9 bases outside the gene matches. Germline V gives CDR1 SGHTA, CDR2 FQGNSA. The CDR3 runs 16 residues.

This clone was counted a few times. This chain uses TRBV2 with TRBJ1-2; D not certain. The V end was cut by 7 bases, the J end by 3 bases, with 15 bases between. The CDR3 consists of 14 residues. Germline V gives CDR1 SNHLY, CDR2 FYNNEI. The chain's CDR3 is CASTHLLRDYGYTF. The DNA of the CDR3 is TGTGCCAGCACCCACCTCCTAAGGGACTATGGCTACACCTTC.

This chain's CDR3 is CASSTFDGYSNYGYTF. In nucleotides, the CDR3 is TGTGCCAGTAGTACCTTTGACGGTTATTCTAACTATGGCTACACCTTC. This rearrangement joins TRBV19 to TRBJ1-2, with unresolved D. CDR1 is LNHDA and CDR2 is SQIVND in the germline V gene (reference sequence). The CDR3 sequence is 16 residues long. Trimming took 4 bases from V and 0 from J, leaving 15 bases between them.

This sequence joins TRBV5-1 and TRBJ2-7; D call uncertain. This CDR3 has 14 residues. Trimming stripped 1 base from V and 6 bases from J, with 14 bases between. Germline CDR1 and CDR2: SGHRS and YFSETQ. The CDR3 is CASSLSLPSGEQYF. The DNA for the CDR3 is TGCGCCAGCAGCTTGAGTCTACCTTCGGGCGAGCAGTACTTC.